This record looks at one T cell receptor (beta chain) sequence and its context. This sample is part of a study of T cell changes during pregnancy in multiple sclerosis. The data were produced by immunoSEQ multiplex PCR, yet TCRdb's version contains in-frame clones alone and is incomplete. This sample has tens of thousands of clones, with 91% found just once. Germline CDR1 is SGHTA and CDR2 is FQGNSA. The CDR3 totals 15 residues. Trimming pared 1 base from V and 6 bases from J, leaving 13 bases between. The V gene is TRBV7-2, the J gene TRBJ2-4; weak D call: TRBD1 (5 bases). The source of this sequence is a female donor with multiple sclerosis, enrolled in a pregnancy study. The sequencing here drew on CD4+ T cells from peripheral blood mononuclear cells, taken before pregnancy. CDR3 protein: CASSLDLRGGNIQYF. The CDR3 region has the DNA TGTGCCAGCAGCTTAGATCTTAGGGGCGGAAACATTCAGTACTTC. The variable domain in full, completed from reference TRBV7-2 and TRBJ2-4, reads GAGVSQSPSNKVTEKGKDVELRCDPISGHTALYWYRQSLGQGLEFLIYFQGNSAPDKSGLPSDRFSAERTGGSVSTLTIQRTQQEDSAVYLCASSLDLRGGNIQYFGAGTRLSVL.